This T cell receptor beta chain comes out of a study of low-dose radiotherapy and immunotherapy resistance in tumors. Overall study context: Patients of Cohort 1 had 0.5 Gy fractions every 2 weeks, which summed to 6.5 Gy. Patients took oral aspirin 300 mg daily for four cycles from cycle 1 day 1.

CDR3 length: 13 residues. CDR1 SGHRS and CDR2 YFSETQ come from the germline V gene. Between the trimmed V and J ends, which lost 6 bases and 4 bases, there was a span of 10 bases. This sample's time point: before trial treatment. TRAV and TRBV primers primed cDNA for both TCRalpha and TCRbeta. Amplification, which lasted 20 to 25 PCR cycles, used a constant-region primer and V-primer adapter to amplify TCRs. TCRdb re-called the reads with MiXCR, one entry per CDR3 protein. The table records more than 70,000 distinct CDR3 sequences, less than 35% of them present only once. The specimen was PBMCs, collected before treatment. The V call is TRBV5-1, the J call TRBJ2-2, with a weak D call TRBD2 (5 bases). The receptor's source is a female donor with ovarian cancer. In DNA, the CDR3 is TGCGCCAGCAATGTGGGGAGCACCGGGGAGCTGTTTTTT. It translates to CASNVGSTGELFF.